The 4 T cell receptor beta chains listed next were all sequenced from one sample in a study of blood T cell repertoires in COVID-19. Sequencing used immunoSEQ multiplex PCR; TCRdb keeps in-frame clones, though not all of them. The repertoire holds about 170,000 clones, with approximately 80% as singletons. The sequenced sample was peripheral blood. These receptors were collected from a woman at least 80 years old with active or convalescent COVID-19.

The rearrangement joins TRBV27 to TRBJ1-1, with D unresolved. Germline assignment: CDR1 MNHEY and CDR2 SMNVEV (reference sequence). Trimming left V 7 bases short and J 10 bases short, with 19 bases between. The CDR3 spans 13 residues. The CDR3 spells CASMREGGLGAFF. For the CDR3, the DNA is TGTGCCAGCATGAGGGAGGGCGGCCTAGGAGCTTTCTTT.

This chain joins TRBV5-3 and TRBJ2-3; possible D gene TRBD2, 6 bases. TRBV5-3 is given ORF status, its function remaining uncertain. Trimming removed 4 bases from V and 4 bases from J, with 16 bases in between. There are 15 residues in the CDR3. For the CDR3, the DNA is TGTGCCAGAAGCCCCCCCGGGGGTCCCTCAGATACGCAGTATTTT. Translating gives CARSPPGGPSDTQYF.

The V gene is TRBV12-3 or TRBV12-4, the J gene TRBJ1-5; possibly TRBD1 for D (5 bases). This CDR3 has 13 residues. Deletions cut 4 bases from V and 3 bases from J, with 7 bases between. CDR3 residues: CASSSGNNQPQHF. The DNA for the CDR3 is TGTGCCAGCAGTTCAGGGAACAATCAGCCCCAGCATTTT.

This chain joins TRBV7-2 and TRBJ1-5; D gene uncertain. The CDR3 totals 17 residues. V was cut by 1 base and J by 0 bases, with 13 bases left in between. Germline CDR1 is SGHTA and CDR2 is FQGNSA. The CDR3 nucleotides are TGTGCCAGCAGCTTAGTTGCAGGCCCCTATAGCAATCAGCCCCAGCATTTT. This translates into CASSLVAGPYSNQPQHF.